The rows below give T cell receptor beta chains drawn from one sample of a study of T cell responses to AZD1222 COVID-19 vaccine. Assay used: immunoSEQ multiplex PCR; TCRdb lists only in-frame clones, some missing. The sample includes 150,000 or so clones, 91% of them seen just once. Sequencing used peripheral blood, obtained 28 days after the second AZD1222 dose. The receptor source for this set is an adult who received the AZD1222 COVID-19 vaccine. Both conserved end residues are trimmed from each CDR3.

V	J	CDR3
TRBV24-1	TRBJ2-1	ATSTPGGREQF
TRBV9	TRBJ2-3	ASRGSTDTQY
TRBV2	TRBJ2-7	ASSESTASGRPEQY
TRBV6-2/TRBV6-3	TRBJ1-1	ASSYYQGYTEAF
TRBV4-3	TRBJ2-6	ASSQVARISGANVLT
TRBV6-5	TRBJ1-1	ASSYLTGAGNTEAF
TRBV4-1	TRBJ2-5	ASSQAETQY
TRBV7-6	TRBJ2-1	ASSWGTDYNEQF
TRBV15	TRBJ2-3	ATSRELDSTDTQY
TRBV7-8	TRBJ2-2	ASSLNGEVGTGELF
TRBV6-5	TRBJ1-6	ASSYDRGGSPLH
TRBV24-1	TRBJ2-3	ATSESGGGTDTQY
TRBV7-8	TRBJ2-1	ASSPSVGSYNEQF
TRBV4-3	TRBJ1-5	ASSQDTGANQPQH
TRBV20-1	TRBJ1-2	SASGGTASYGYT
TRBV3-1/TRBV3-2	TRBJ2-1	ASSQDHQI
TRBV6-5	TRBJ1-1	ASSQTPLNTEAF
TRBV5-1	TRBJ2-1	ASSFESSGYNEQF
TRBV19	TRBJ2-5	ASSRLGGEETQY
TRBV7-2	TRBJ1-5	ASSLTGADFGNQPQH
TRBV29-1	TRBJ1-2	SVGPRDDGYT
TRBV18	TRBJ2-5	ASSPLGQLKETQY
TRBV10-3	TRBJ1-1	AMQESPNTEAF
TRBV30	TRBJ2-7	AWSRWGGQSDEQY
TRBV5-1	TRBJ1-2	ASSLEGGGGGYT
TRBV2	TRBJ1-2	ASSRNSPGQGANT
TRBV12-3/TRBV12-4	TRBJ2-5	ASTQGEETQY
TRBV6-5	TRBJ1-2	ASTQPTRQGYGYT
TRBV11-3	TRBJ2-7	ASSSDGFNRYEQY
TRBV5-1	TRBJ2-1	ASSSGSRYNEQF
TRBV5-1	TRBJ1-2	ASSLVGLRRGNYGYT
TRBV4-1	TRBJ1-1	ASSQGAQGLAEAF
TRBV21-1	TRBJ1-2	ASSKEGQGGYGYT
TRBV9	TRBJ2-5	ASSTRSGLVGETQY
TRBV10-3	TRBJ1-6	ATGLLGSPLH
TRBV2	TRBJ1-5	ASSEDSAVTQPQH
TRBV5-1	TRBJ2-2	ASSLIARGLGTGELF
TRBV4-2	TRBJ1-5	ASSQGAGSNQPQH
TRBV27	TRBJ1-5	ASSSGQGAWQPQH
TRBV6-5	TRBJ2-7	ASRTGEGEQY
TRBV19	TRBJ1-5	ASSWTGEGNQPQH
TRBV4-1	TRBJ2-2	ASSQAGTRDGELF
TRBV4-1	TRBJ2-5	ASSHPTGSRPGTQY
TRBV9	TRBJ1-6	ASSVVESRSSPLH
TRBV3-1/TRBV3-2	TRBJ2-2	ASSQDALAGELF
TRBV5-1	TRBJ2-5	ASSLAGVVRETQY
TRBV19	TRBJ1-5	ASSARTDYSNQPQH
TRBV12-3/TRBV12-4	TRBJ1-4	ASTLGVAKKLF
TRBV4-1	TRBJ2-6	ASRSGGTISGANVLT
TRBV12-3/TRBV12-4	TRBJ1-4	ASSYSEKLF
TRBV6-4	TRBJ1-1	ASSWGENTEAF
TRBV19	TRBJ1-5	ASSMRGERTQH
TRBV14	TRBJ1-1	ASSQGAPGTEAF
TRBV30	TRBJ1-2	AWSVSGYGYT
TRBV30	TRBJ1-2	AWRPGTPHGYT
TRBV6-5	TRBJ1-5	ASTTGTGQPQH
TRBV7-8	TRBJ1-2	ASSLAHAGYGYT
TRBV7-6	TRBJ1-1	ASSLVSGKGSTEAF
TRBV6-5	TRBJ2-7	ASSGRPNTYEQY
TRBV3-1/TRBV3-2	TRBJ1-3	ASSTRDRGNTIY